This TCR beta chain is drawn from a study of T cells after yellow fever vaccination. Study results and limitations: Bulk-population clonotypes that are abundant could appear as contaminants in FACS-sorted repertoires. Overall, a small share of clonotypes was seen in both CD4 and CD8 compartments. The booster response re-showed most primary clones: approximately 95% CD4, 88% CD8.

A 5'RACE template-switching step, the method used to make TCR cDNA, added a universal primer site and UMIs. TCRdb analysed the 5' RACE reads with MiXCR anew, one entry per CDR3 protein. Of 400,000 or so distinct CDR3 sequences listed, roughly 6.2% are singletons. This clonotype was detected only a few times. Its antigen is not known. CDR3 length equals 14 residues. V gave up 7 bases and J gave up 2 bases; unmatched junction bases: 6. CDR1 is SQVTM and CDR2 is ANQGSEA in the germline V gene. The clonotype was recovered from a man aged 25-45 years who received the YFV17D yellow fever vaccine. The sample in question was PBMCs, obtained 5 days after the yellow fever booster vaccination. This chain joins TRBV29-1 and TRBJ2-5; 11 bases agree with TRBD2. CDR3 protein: CSGLLAGDQETQYF. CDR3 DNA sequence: TGCAGCGGGTTACTAGCGGGAGATCAAGAGACCCAGTACTTC.